This note documents a single T cell receptor (beta chain) sequence. Its specificity is not known. The CDR3 length is 16 residues. The germline V gene encodes CDR1 SGHDT and CDR2 YYEEEE. Trimming stripped 2 bases from V and 2 bases from J, with 16 bases between. These data come from a study of cytomegalovirus exposure and HLA in healthy donors. PCR used 60 Vbeta primers and 13 Jbeta primers. Here immunoSEQ multiplex PCR was the method, and the copy in TCRdb shows in-frame clones only, minus some. Here the sample spans 150,000 to 180,000 clones, about 85% being singletons. Findings and caveats of the study: A further, later analysis showed that HLA-associated TCR beta chains (compared with equally common others) were more clonally expanded. In an earlier analysis, most TCR beta V segments were productive about 87% or about 30% of the time.

The chain couples TRBV5-6 to TRBJ1-2, with D possibly TRBD1 on 6 matching bases. The clonotype was recovered from a man aged 30 to 39 in good health and CMV-seropositive. Sequenced input: PBMCs. CDR3 in amino acids: CASSFPGDGQNYGYTF. CDR3 DNA sequence: TGTGCCAGCAGCTTTCCTGGGGACGGACAGAACTATGGCTACACCTTC.